These 26 T cell receptor beta chains were all obtained from the same sample, sequenced in a study of blood T cells in healthy people across ages. The use of a sample-barcoded 5' primer and a J-beta primer mix characterized a second PCR of about 6 to 11 cycles. From the 5' RACE reads, TCRdb called clonotypes with MiXCR, one entry per CDR3 protein. This sample has over 1,300,000 distinct CDR3 sequences; around 55% occur once, and the top ten carry over 6.5%. The sample consisted of blood. Receptor source: a man between 18 and 29 years old in good health.

The chain couples TRBV7-8 to TRBJ2-5; 13 nucleotides agree with TRBD2. The CDR3 runs to 15 residues. The V gene end was trimmed by 5 bases and the J gene end by 3 bases; junction bases not matched to a gene: 3. Germline V CDR1 and CDR2: SGHVS, FQNEAQ. CDR3 sequence: CASSVLAGGEETQYF. In nucleotides, the CDR3 is TGTGCCAGCAGCGTACTAGCGGGGGGGGAAGAGACCCAGTACTTC.

In the case of this clonotype: This could be a read error, since a much larger clone is one nucleotide away. The rearrangement links TRBV4-2 to TRBJ2-7, with no clear D. The CDR3 is made up of 13 amino acids. CDR1 and CDR2 (germline): LGHNA, YNFKEQ. In DNA form, the CDR3 reads TGTGCCGGCAGCCAAGGGCCGGGCTACGAGCAGTACTTC. It codes for CAGSQGPGYEQYF.

This sequence joins TRBV20-1 and TRBJ1-1, with D possibly matching TRBD1 (6 bases). The CDR3 has 14 amino acids. Germline V gives CDR1 DFQATT, CDR2 SNEGSKA (reference sequence). The germline V and J ends were trimmed by 5 bases and 4 bases, with 17 bases remaining between them. The DNA of the CDR3 is TGCAGTGCTGAACACAGGGTTGACGGCACTGAAGCTTTCTTT. Translated: CSAEHRVDGTEAFF.

This clonotype was detected only a few times. The gene calls are TRBV4-1 and TRBJ2-5, with TRBD1 identical over 8 bases. Germline trimming cut 1 base from V and 1 base from J; bases unmatched to any gene: 2. Germline V gene lookup returns CDR1 MGHRA and CDR2 YSYEKL. The CDR3 runs 15 residues. CDR3 amino acids: CASSQGTGPQETQYF. The CDR3 nucleotides are TGCGCCAGCAGCCAAGGGACAGGGCCCCAAGAGACCCAGTACTTC.

As to this clonotype: A much larger clonotype is one base distant, so this may be a read error. This sequence joins TRBV20-1 and TRBJ2-5; TRBD2 aligns across 7 bases. TRBJ2-7 explains the end of the DNA better; the J call may be wrong. The germline gives CDR1 DFQATT, CDR2 SNEGSKA (reference sequence). The CDR3 is 15 amino acids. For the CDR3, the DNA is TGCAGTGCCATTACAAGCGGGAAACCCTCCTGCGAGCAGTACTTC. It codes for CSAITSGKPSCEQYF.

This clonotype appeared a few times. This chain connects TRBV20-1 to TRBJ2-4; possible D gene TRBD2, 6 bases. V lost 5 bases, J lost 0 bases, and 20 bases lay in between. Germline V gene lookup returns CDR1 DFQATT and CDR2 SNEGSKA (reference sequence). The CDR3 spans 17 residues. The CDR3 sequence is CSAGRGGAEIAKNIQYF. As DNA, the CDR3 is TGCAGTGCTGGGAGAGGCGGGGCAGAGATAGCCAAAAACATTCAGTACTTC.

The chain is built from TRBV6-1 and TRBJ2-3; 7 bases agree with TRBD2. CDR1 MNHNS and CDR2 SASEGT come from the germline V gene. Trimming took 2 bases from V and 2 from J; bases not matched to a gene: 7. This CDR3 region has 16 residues. The DNA for the CDR3 is TGTGCCAGCAGTGAATCAGCTAGCGGACTCACAGATACGCAGTATTTT. This codes for CASSESASGLTDTQYF.

This clonotype was recorded a few times. The chain has TRBV11-2 and TRBJ2-3, with D perhaps TRBD2 (6 bases). The CDR3 contains 17 residues. Trimming shortened V by 5 bases and J by 4 bases, and 22 bases separated the two germline ends. The germline gives CDR1 SGHAT, CDR2 FQNNGV. CDR3 loop: CASSPRRDSGIADTQYF. CDR3 bases: TGTGCCAGCAGCCCACGTCGGGACTCGGGGATTGCAGATACGCAGTATTTT.

This chain uses TRBV7-9 with TRBJ2-1; 10 positions agree with TRBD2. The CDR3 is 16 residues long. Trimming took 6 bases from V and 9 from J; bases not matched to a gene: 14. Germline V gives CDR1 SEHNR, CDR2 FQNEAQ (reference sequence). The CDR3 loop reads CASRLRPGLAIREQFF. In DNA form, the CDR3 reads TGTGCCAGCAGATTGAGACCGGGACTAGCGATTCGTGAGCAGTTCTTC.

This chain joins TRBV5-1 and TRBJ2-5; TRBD1 agrees at 9 bases. Germline trimming cut 2 bases from V and 5 bases from J; bases unmatched to any gene: 4. This CDR3 has 14 residues. Germline V gene sequence: CDR1 SGHRS, CDR2 YFSETQ. In nucleotides, the CDR3 is TGCGCCAGCAGCTTACAGGGGGCAGCGGAGACCCAGTACTTC. It translates to CASSLQGAAETQYF.

The chain uses TRBV5-5 and TRBJ2-5; TRBD1 matches 8 bases. The closer fit of TRBJ2-7 to the DNA end suggests the J call may be wrong. Germline assignment: CDR1 SGHKS and CDR2 YYEKEE (reference sequence). The CDR3 contains 16 residues. CDR3 in DNA: TGTGCCAGCAGCCCTGGACGATCGACAGGGGTGAACGAGCAGTACTTC. Residues: CASSPGRSTGVNEQYF.

J is TRBJ1-4 and V is TRBV28; no clear D. This CDR3 spans 14 amino acids. The germline V and J ends were trimmed by 4 bases and 5 bases, with 11 bases remaining between them. Germline values: CDR1 MDHEN, CDR2 SYDVKM. CDR3 loop: CASSSPSGNEKLFF. The DNA of the CDR3 is TGTGCCAGCAGTTCCCCCAGCGGGAATGAAAAACTGTTTTTT.

This chain connects TRBV20-1 to TRBJ2-4; D may be TRBD1 or TRBD2 (5 bases each). The V end lost 6 bases, the J end lost 12 bases, and 27 bases lay between the germline ends. The CDR3 runs to 15 residues. Germline assignment: CDR1 DFQATT and CDR2 SNEGSKA (reference sequence). CDR3 coding DNA: TGCAGTGCCACCGGGGACCTGGGGAAAATATCGGATCAGTACTTC. Residues: CSATGDLGKISDQYF.

The V gene is TRBV6-6, the J gene TRBJ2-7; no reliable D call. Looked up from germline, CDR1 is MNHNY and CDR2 is SVGAGI (reference sequence). V was cut by 5 bases and J by 3 bases, with 17 bases left in between. CDR3 length: 15 amino acids. The CDR3 DNA follows: TGTGCCAGCAGTCCTGTTGACACCCTCGGCTACGAGCAGTACTTC. This translates into CASSPVDTLGYEQYF.

This clonotype was observed a few times. The genes are TRBV29-1 and TRBJ2-5; maybe TRBD2 (6 bases). This CDR3 region has 14 residues. V was clipped by 1 base and J by 4 bases, with 13 bases between them. Germline CDR1 reads SQVTM; CDR2 reads ANQGSEA. Here the CDR3 reads CSVEAGPEGETQYF. In DNA, the CDR3 is TGCAGCGTTGAAGCCGGGCCGGAGGGAGAGACCCAGTACTTC.

The chain combines TRBV3-1 with TRBJ1-6; 8 bases are a match to TRBD1. V gave up 0 bases and J gave up 12 bases; unmatched junction bases: 1. CDR1 is LGHDT and CDR2 is YNNKEL in the germline V gene (reference sequence). The CDR3 is made up of 13 amino acids. CDR3 sequence (DNA): TGTGCCAGCAGCCAAGACAGGGGGCGACCCCTCCACTTT. Translation gives CASSQDRGRPLHF.

The chain links TRBV5-8 to TRBJ2-3; TRBD1 aligns across 8 bases. Trimming at V came to 4 bases and at J to 2 bases, leaving 6 bases not matched to a gene. CDR1 SGHTS and CDR2 YDEGEE come from the germline V gene. CDR3 length equals 15 residues. Here the CDR3 reads CASSRYRGTTDTQYF. CDR3 nucleotides: TGTGCCAGCAGCCGCTACAGGGGGACCACAGATACGCAGTATTTT.

V usage is TRBV4-1 and J usage is TRBJ2-2, with a tentative D call TRBD1 (6 bases). CDR3 length equals 13 residues. V lost 5 bases to trimming and J lost 6 bases, with 10 bases between them. Germline V gene lookup returns CDR1 MGHRA and CDR2 YSYEKL. As DNA, the CDR3 is TGCGCCAGCAGCTACACAGGGCCCGGGGAGCTGTTTTTT. It translates to CASSYTGPGELFF.

This clonotype appeared a few times. The chain recombines TRBV28 with TRBJ2-5; tentatively, D is TRBD1 or TRBD2 (5 bases each). Germline assignment: CDR1 MDHEN and CDR2 SYDVKM. The CDR3 extends over 14 amino acids. V dropped 6 bases and J dropped 1 base, with 12 bases sitting between them. The CDR3 protein is CASREDKTQETQYF. CDR3 DNA: TGTGCCAGCAGGGAGGACAAAACCCAAGAGACCCAGTACTTC.

The chain joins TRBV5-1 to TRBJ2-1; 7 bases are a match to TRBD2. The ends lost 1 base at V and 6 bases at J; junction bases unmatched: 10. Germline CDR1 reads SGHRS; CDR2 reads YFSETQ. This CDR3 is 16 amino acids long. The CDR3 region is CASSLRAGVLGNEQFF. CDR3 nucleotide sequence: TGCGCCAGCAGCTTGAGGGCGGGAGTCCTAGGCAATGAGCAGTTCTTC.

This clonotype was recorded only once. V usage is TRBV25-1 and J usage is TRBJ2-3; a possible D gene is TRBD2 (5 bases). V lost 6 bases and J 2 bases, leaving 12 bases between the germline ends. There are 14 residues in the CDR3. Germline assignment: CDR1 MGHDK and CDR2 SYGVNS. The CDR3 is CASRARAFTDTQYF. For the CDR3, the DNA is TGTGCCAGCAGAGCGAGGGCGTTCACAGATACGCAGTATTTT. Full variable domain (outside the CDR3, taken from reference TRBV25-1 and TRBJ2-3): EADIYQTPRYLVIGTGKKITLECSQTMGHDKMYWYQQDPGMELHLIHYSYGVNSTEKGDLSSESTVSRIRTEHFPLTLESARPSHTSQYLCASRARAFTDTQYFGPGTRLTVL.

The chain couples TRBV27 to TRBJ2-1; D gene uncertain. The germline CDR1 and CDR2 sequences are MNHEY and SMNVEV (reference sequence). This CDR3 spans 13 amino acids. V was trimmed by 1 base and J by 7 bases, leaving 8 bases between them. The CDR3 loop is CASSLYSENEQFF. CDR3 sequence (DNA): TGTGCCAGCAGTTTATACAGCGAGAATGAGCAGTTCTTC.

In this sample, this clonotype turned up once. One end of the junction fails to match germline, which may point to a read error. The chain couples TRBV20-1 to TRBJ2-1, with TRBD2 matching over 8 bases. The CDR3 has 15 amino acids. Germline CDR1 and CDR2: DFQATT and SNEGSKA (reference sequence). The CDR3 loop is CSASRLATEYNEQFF. Here the CDR3 DNA reads TGCAGTGCTAGCCGACTAGCGACGGAGTACAACGAGCAGTTCTTC.

The chain recombines TRBV15 with TRBJ2-4; 9 positions agree with TRBD2. Gene TRBJ2-7 matches the end of the DNA better, so the J call may be wrong. This CDR3 contains 15 residues. Germline V lookup: CDR1 LNHNV, CDR2 YYDKDF (reference sequence). The CDR3 DNA is TGTGCCACCAGCAGATCCATTAGCGGGAGTTACGAGCAGTACTTC. Its translation: CATSRSISGSYEQYF.

V usage is TRBV7-9 and J usage is TRBJ1-1, with TRBD1 as a possible D gene (5 bases). V gave up 8 bases and J gave up 5 bases, with 15 bases separating them. The CDR3 loop spans 13 amino acids. CDR1 is SEHNR, CDR2 FQNEAQ, per germline (reference sequence). For the CDR3, the DNA is TGTGCCAGCCTCGGGCGAGGGGAGACTGAAGCTTTCTTT. Its translation is CASLGRGETEAFF.

This clonotype was detected only once. CDR3 nucleotide sequence: TGTGCCAGCAGCTTATTATCGGATCGGCTGTTCTATGGCTACACCTTC. Its translation: CASSLLSDRLFYGYTF. The gene calls are TRBV7-9 and TRBJ1-2; D is ambiguous. The ends were cut back, 2 bases at V and 4 bases at J, with 17 bases in the middle. The V gene's germline CDR1 is SEHNR and CDR2 FQNEAQ (reference sequence). The CDR3 is 16 amino acids.